This T cell receptor beta chain is drawn from a study of blood T cell repertoires in COVID-19. Study-level information: The study drew acute and convalescent COVID-19 samples from the United States, Italy and Spain. In each case, the material was cDNA or gDNA derived from T cells, B-cell-depleted T cells, or PBMCs.

Source study methods: Estimated nucleated cell counts came from reference gene primer amplification. This table comes from immunoSEQ multiplex PCR, and its TCRdb copy is limited to in-frame clones, with some not included. The V and J calls and clone size are taken from that table; D and trimming were inferred from the DNA. The sample holds 120,000 or so clones, roughly nine tenths seen once. Material: peripheral blood. The sequence derives from a man aged 65-85 years with active or convalescent COVID-19.

The CDR3 reads CASSPVHRTDSYNEQFF. The CDR3 nucleotides read TGTGCCAGCTCACCAGTGCACCGGACAGACTCCTACAATGAGCAGTTCTTC. The V and J genes are TRBV18 and TRBJ2-1, with TRBD1 as a possible D gene (6 bases). Germline V gene lookup returns CDR1 KGHSH and CDR2 LQKENI. Trimming took 2 bases from V and 0 from J, leaving 14 bases between them. This CDR3 has 17 residues.